Listed here is a single T cell receptor (beta chain). This clonotype appeared a few times. This receptor's antigen is unknown. The record has no base qualities; no much larger clone is one base away. This entry is derived from a study of T-cell memory formation after mild COVID-19 (dated by TCRdb to 2020 to 2023). About the study as a whole: TCR sequence clusters from the two donors were found to be largely donor specific. In two donors, T-cell clones that expanded and contracted after mild COVID-19 were followed by sequencing TCRalpha and TCRbeta repertoires longitudinally. Two young, previously healthy adult volunteers made up the cohort, one male and one female.

The germline V gene gives CDR1 as SNHLY and CDR2 as FYNNEI. Spanning cysteine to phenylalanine, the CDR3 consists of 15 amino acids. Only the CDR3 DNA stays, 45 bases, in frame from base 1. V and J are truncated by 4 bases and 8 bases respectively, leaving an intervening sequence of 17 bases. Beyond this particular receptor, the publication reports: Clones that contracted from day 15 to 85 showed balanced CD4/CD8 phenotypes, whereas a second wave of clones that expanded from day 15 to 37 leaned towards CD4+. Some responding clones were detected in pre-infection memory, which suggested that pre-existing cross-reactive memory T cells had joined the SARS-CoV-2 response. Contracting CD4+ clones were found mainly in CM and EM memory subsets, while CD8+ clones were enriched in EMRA. The second-wave clones that peaked on day 37 were not confirmed to be SARS-CoV-2 specific. Only two mild cases were covered in the study, and larger cohorts including severe cases with pre-infection samples were considered necessary.

Ficoll-Paque density gradient centrifugation was the method used to isolate PBMCs. Sequenced on an Illumina NovaSeq 6000. TCRalpha and TCRbeta cDNA libraries were built by 5'RACE with constant-segment primers, adding sample barcodes and unique molecular identifiers. Trizol reagent was used to extract RNA from every sample. Amplification of the libraries took two PCR steps, and the second step added a second sample barcode plus Illumina TruSeq adapters. Libraries were sequenced on an Illumina NovaSeq with 2 x 150 bp paired-end reads. Regarding the original processing steps: The reads were demultiplexed and collapsed into UMI-guided consensus sequences using migec v1.2.7. With mixcr v2.1.11, UMI consensuses were aligned to TRA and TRB V and J templates and assembled into clonotypes. Clonotypes were classified as expanded or contracted when called significant by both edgeR and NoisET, with noise models trained on biological replicates. For edgeR calls, the thresholds were a false discovery rate-adjusted p below 0.01 and a log2 fold-change of 1. As an exploratory analysis of dynamics, max-normalized trajectories of the 1000 most abundant clonotypes were examined with PCA combined with hierarchical clustering. The CD4 or CD8 phenotype of responding clones was assigned using the separately sequenced CD4+ and CD8+ repertoires. In-frame beta chains were kept once TCRdb had trimmed the public reads at Q25 with fastp and called clones with MiXCR. Entries are consolidated by CDR3 protein sequence, retaining the most common genes and DNA. For this entry, the V and J calls and clone size follow TCRdb and not the study's own pipeline. This sample lists roughly 130,000 distinct CDR3 sequences; approximately 15% were detected once. The ten most abundant clones make up over 11% of the sample.

This sequence was found in an adult woman who had mild COVID-19 (a few samples of this study predate the infection). The sample titles of this study are shuffled in the database, so cell type and time point are left out; the donor was told from shared clones. Recombination connected TRBV2 to TRBJ1-4; a weak D assignment points to TRBD1 (6 bases agree). The sequenced material came from PBMCs or a T cell subset sorted from them (not recorded which). The CDR3 region has the sequence CASSGGTFALEKLFF. The DNA is as follows: TGTGCCAGCAGTGGGGGGACATTCGCGTTGGAAAAACTGTTTTTT.